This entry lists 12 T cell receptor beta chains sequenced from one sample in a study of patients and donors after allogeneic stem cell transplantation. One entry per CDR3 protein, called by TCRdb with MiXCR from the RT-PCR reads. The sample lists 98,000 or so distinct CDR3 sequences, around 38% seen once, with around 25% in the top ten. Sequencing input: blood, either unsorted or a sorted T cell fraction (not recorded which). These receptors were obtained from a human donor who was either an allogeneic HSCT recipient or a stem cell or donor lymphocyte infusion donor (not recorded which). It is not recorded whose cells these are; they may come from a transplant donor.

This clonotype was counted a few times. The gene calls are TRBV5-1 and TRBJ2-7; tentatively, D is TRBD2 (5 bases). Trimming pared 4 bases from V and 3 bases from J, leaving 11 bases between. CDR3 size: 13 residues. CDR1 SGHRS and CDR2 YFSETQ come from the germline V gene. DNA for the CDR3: TGCGCCAGCAGCACTGGACTGTTCTACGAGCAGTACTTC. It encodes CASSTGLFYEQYF.

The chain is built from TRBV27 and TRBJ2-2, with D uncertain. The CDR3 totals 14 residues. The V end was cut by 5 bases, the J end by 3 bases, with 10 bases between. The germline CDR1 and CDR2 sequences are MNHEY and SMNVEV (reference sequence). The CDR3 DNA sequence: TGTGCCAGCAGTCCCGGGCCTTACACCGGGGAGCTGTTTTTT. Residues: CASSPGPYTGELFF.

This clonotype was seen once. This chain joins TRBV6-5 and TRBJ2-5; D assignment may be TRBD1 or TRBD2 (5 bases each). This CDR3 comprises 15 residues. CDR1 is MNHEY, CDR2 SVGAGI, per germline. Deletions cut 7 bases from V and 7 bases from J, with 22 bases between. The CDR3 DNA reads TGTGCCAGCACCCCGCCCGGGGCTAAGAGAGGGACCCAGTACTTC. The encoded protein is CASTPPGAKRGTQYF.

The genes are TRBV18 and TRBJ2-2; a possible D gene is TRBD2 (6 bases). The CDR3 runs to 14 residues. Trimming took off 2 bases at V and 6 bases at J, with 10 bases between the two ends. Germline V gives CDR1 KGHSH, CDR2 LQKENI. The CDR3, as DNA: TGTGCCAGCTCACCATCCTCGGGGGCCGGGGAGCTGTTTTTT. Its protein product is CASSPSSGAGELFF.

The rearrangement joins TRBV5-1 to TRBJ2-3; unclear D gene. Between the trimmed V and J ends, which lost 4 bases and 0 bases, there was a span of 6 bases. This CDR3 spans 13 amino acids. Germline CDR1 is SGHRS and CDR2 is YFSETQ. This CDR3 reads CASSHSSTDTQYF. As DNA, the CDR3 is TGCGCCAGCAGCCATTCTAGCACAGATACGCAGTATTTT.

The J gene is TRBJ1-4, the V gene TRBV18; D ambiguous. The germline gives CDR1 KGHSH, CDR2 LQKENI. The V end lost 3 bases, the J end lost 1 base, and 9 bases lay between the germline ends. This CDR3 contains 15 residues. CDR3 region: CASSPLAGTNEKLFF. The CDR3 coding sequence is TGTGCCAGCTCACCTTTGGCAGGAACTAATGAAAAACTGTTTTTT.

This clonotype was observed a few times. The CDR3 DNA reads TGTGCCAGCAGTAAGACCCGGCCGGACACCGGGGAGCTGTTTTTT. Protein product: CASSKTRPDTGELFF. This chain joins TRBV2 and TRBJ2-2; D gene unclear. Trimming removed 5 bases at V and 3 bases at J, with 13 bases between. Germline V gene lookup returns CDR1 SNHLY and CDR2 FYNNEI. The CDR3 loop spans 15 amino acids.

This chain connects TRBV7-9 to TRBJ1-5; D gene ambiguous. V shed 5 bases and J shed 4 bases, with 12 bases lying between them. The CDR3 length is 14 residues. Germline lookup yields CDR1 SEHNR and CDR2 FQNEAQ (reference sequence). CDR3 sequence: CASSHTGPNQPQHF. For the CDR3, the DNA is TGTGCCAGCAGCCACACCGGCCCTAATCAGCCCCAGCATTTT.

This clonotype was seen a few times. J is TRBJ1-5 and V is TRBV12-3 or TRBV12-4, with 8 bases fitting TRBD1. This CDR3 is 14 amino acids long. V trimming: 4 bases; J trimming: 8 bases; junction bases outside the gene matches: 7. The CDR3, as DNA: TGTGCCAGCAGTTCTAGACAGGGGAAGGAGCCCCAGCATTTT. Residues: CASSSRQGKEPQHF.

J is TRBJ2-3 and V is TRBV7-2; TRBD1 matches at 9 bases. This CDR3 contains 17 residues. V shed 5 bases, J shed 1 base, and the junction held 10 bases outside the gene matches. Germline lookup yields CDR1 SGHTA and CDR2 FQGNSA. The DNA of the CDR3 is TGTGCCAGCAGCCTTATAAACCGGGACAGGGGCACAGATACGCAGTATTTT. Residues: CASSLINRDRGTDTQYF.

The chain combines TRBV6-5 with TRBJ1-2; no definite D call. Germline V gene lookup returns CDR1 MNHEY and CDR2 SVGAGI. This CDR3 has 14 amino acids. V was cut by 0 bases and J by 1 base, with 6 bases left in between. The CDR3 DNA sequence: TGTGCCAGCAGTTACTCTCGACATAACTATGGCTACACCTTC. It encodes CASSYSRHNYGYTF.

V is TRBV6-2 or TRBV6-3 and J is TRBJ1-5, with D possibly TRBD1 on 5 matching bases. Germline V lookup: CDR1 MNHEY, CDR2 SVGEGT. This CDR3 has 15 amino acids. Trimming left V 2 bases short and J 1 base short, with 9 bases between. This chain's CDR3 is CASSYPEGSNQPQHF. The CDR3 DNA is TGTGCCAGCAGTTACCCCGAGGGGAGCAATCAGCCCCAGCATTTT.